The clone carrying this T cell receptor (beta chain) has just one count. Its antigen is as yet unknown. This sample stems from a study of CD8+CD57+ T cells in acquired aplastic anemia. Whole-study context: DNA per sorted CD4+ or CD8+ sample ranged about 0.19 to 30 ug, averaging around 3.2 ug.

The study's findings and limits: Patient and control CD8+ Simpson's diversity was not significantly different.

Genomic DNA provided the template from which TCR beta VDJ and CDR3 profiles were obtained. TCRdb re-analysed the reads in MiXCR, keeping a single row per CDR3 protein. The table has about 220,000 distinct CDR3 sequences, approximately 35% seen once; the top ten hold about 1.1%. The CDR3 has 15 amino acids. V lost 1 base, J lost 8 bases, and 15 bases lay in between. Per germline, CDR1 SGHVS and CDR2 FNYEAQ. The material sequenced was sorted CD4+, CD8+, or CD8+CD57+ T cells (not recorded which) from PBMCs. This chain connects TRBV7-6 to TRBJ2-1; D call uncertain. This TCR was sampled from a human donor in good health, serving as a control. The CDR3 loop is CASSLGGSYIDEQFF. The CDR3 DNA follows: TGTGCCAGCAGCTTAGGCGGTTCCTACATCGATGAGCAGTTCTTC. The variable domain in full, completed from reference TRBV7-6 and TRBJ2-1, reads GAGVSQSPRYKVTKRGQDVALRCDPISGHVSLYWYRQALGQGPEFLTYFNYEAQQDKSGLPNDRFSAERPEGSISTLTIQRTEQRDSAMYRCASSLGGSYIDEQFFGPGTRLTVL.